The rows below give T cell receptor beta chains drawn from one sample of a study of cytomegalovirus exposure and HLA in healthy donors. Profiling relied on immunoSEQ multiplex PCR, and the TCRdb table lists in-frame clones only, not all of them. Of 150,000 to 200,000 clones listed, around four fifths are singletons. Sequencing input: PBMCs. These receptors came from a man in his thirties or forties in good health and CMV-seropositive. CDR3s include the opening cysteine and the closing phenylalanine or tryptophan.

V,J,CDR3
TRBV14,TRBJ2-7,CASSTPLKYEQYF
TRBV19,TRBJ1-1,CASSIEEGWVTEAFF
TRBV27,TRBJ2-7,CASSPRLAATYEQYF
TRBV18,TRBJ2-3,CASSPRDRGLSATDTQYF
TRBV19,TRBJ2-7,CASSPRDRGLGEQYF
TRBV5-6,TRBJ1-6,CASSRQEQITLHF
TRBV11-2,TRBJ1-1,CASSPTGTGLEAFF
TRBV7-2,TRBJ2-1,CASTARSLDPPRFYNEQFF
TRBV7-3,TRBJ2-3,CASSPQGPGGFGDTQYF
TRBV2,TRBJ2-7,CASSRTDSYEQYF
TRBV7-9,TRBJ1-2,CASSPPNTQRRGYTF
TRBV7-9,TRBJ1-1,CASSWRDEAFF
TRBV7-2,TRBJ2-4,CASSEVFSGKNIQYF
TRBV27,TRBJ1-1,CASSHGQLNTEAFF
TRBV10-1,TRBJ2-3,CASSPMRGGTDTQYF
TRBV18,TRBJ2-5,CASSPRTRETQYF
TRBV5-4,TRBJ1-1,CASSPPWPNTEAFF
TRBV7-2,TRBJ2-1,CASRKRLAGEGGQFF
TRBV7-2,TRBJ2-7,CASSLGALQYF
TRBV11-2,TRBJ2-7,CASKGRGSSYEQYF
TRBV11-2,TRBJ2-1,CASSLLAGVPNEQFF
TRBV6-5,TRBJ2-5,CASSYKLAGGEETQYF